The rows below give T cell receptor beta chains drawn from one sample of a study of beta chain features in type 1 diabetes. The repertoire was sequenced with immunoSEQ multiplex PCR; TCRdb's copy has only in-frame clones and lacks some. This sample carries hundreds of thousands of clones, 13% of them seen once, and the ten largest clones take approximately 0.02%. The source material was naive CD4+ T cells from blood. The receptors originated from a man aged 18 to 30 with type 1 diabetes. CDR3s include the opening cysteine and the closing phenylalanine or tryptophan. Fields, in order: J gene, clone size, V gene, D gene, CDR3 DNA, CDR3 protein. A D gene is named only where the DNA matches it firmly. Some rows mark clone size as missing; the rest say once, few, many or name a class of expanded clone.

TRBJ2-3	NA	TRBV4-1	TRBD2	TGCGCCAGCAGCCAAGAGGTAGCGGGGCCAACAGATACGCAGTATTTT	CASSQEVAGPTDTQYF
TRBJ2-5	few	TRBV5-1	TRBD1	TGCGCCAGCAGCCAACGGGACAGCCAAGAGACCCAGTACTTC	CASSQRDSQETQYF
TRBJ1-2	NA	TRBV5-6	NA	TGTGCCAGCAAAAAACGGCAGGGAATGAACTATGGCTACACCTTC	CASKKRQGMNYGYTF
TRBJ2-7	few	TRBV30	NA	TGTGCCTGCGGAGGGGACCCCTACGAGCAGTACTTC	CACGGDPYEQYF
TRBJ1-6	NA	TRBV30	NA	TGTGCCTGGAGGGAGAAACAACAGGGAGAAGGTTCACCCCTCCACTTT	CAWREKQQGEGSPLHF
TRBJ1-6	NA	TRBV2	TRBD1	TGTGCCAGCAGTGAAGCGCCCCAGGACAGGGCCGATTCACCCCTCCACTTT	CASSEAPQDRADSPLHF
TRBJ1-4	NA	TRBV7-2	NA	TGTGCCAGCAGCTCCCGAGGGCAAGGGGCTAATGAAAAACTGTTTTTT	CASSSRGQGANEKLFF
TRBJ2-3	NA	TRBV4-1	TRBD2	TGCGCCAGCAGCCAAGGGACTAGCGGGACGATCACAGATACGCAGTATTTT	CASSQGTSGTITDTQYF
TRBJ2-7	few	TRBV7-9	TRBD1	TGTGCCAGCAGCTCCTGGACAGGGAAGCTCTACGAGCAGTACTTC	CASSSWTGKLYEQYF
TRBJ2-5	few	TRBV9	TRBD2	TGTGCCAGCAGCGCCCTAGCGGGGGGCCATAAATGGCCCGGAGAGACCCAGTACTTC	CASSALAGGHKWPGETQYF
TRBJ2-2	NA	TRBV7-6	TRBD1	TGTGCCAGCAGCCAGGGGGCGCATATCGGGGAGCTGTTTTTT	CASSQGAHIGELFF
TRBJ2-3	few	TRBV30	NA	TGTGCCTGGAACGGCTGGCAGGGCACAGATACGCAGTATTTT	CAWNGWQGTDTQYF
TRBJ2-5	NA	TRBV30	TRBD2	TGTGCCTGGAGCCTACGGGGGGGCGTGGAGACCCAGTACTTC	CAWSLRGGVETQYF
TRBJ1-5	NA	TRBV4-1	NA	TGCGCCAGCAGCCAAGTGGGGGGGAAAAGGAATCAGCCCCAGCATTTT	CASSQVGGKRNQPQHF
TRBJ1-1	NA	TRBV29-1	TRBD1	TGCAGCTCAACAGGGGTTAACACTGAAGCTTTCTTT	CSSTGVNTEAFF
TRBJ2-2	few	TRBV6-5	TRBD2	TGTGCCAGCACCTTAAGCGGGGGGGCCCCCGGGGAGCTGTTTTTT	CASTLSGGAPGELFF
TRBJ1-1	few	TRBV6-1	NA	TGTGCCATCAGACCCAGGGCGGTCACTGAAGCTTTCTTT	CAIRPRAVTEAFF
TRBJ2-1	few	TRBV6-5	NA	TGTGCCAGCAGTTACTCACAGGGCAATGAGCAGTTCTTC	CASSYSQGNEQFF
TRBJ1-2	NA	TRBV7-2	NA	TGTGCCAGCAGCTACCGTGCTAACTATGGCTACACCTTC	CASSYRANYGYTF
TRBJ2-5	NA	TRBV28	NA	TGTGCCAGCAGTTTATCCGGGGTTCAAGAGACCCAGTACTTC	CASSLSGVQETQYF
TRBJ2-7	NA	TRBV6-5	TRBD1	TGTGCCAGCAGTTACTCTCAGGGGGAACTGGACGAGCAGTACTTC	CASSYSQGELDEQYF
TRBJ1-1	few	TRBV6-5	TRBD1	TGTGCCAGCAGTTCTTCCGGGACAGGGGACACTGAAGCTTTCTTT	CASSSSGTGDTEAFF
TRBJ1-6	few	TRBV7-9	NA	TGTGCCAGCAGCTTAGGGTCACCCCTCCACTTT	CASSLGSPLHF
TRBJ2-3	few	TRBV2	NA	TGTGCCAGCAGGGACAGCACAGATACGCAGTATTTT	CASRDSTDTQYF
TRBJ2-7	few	TRBV25-1	NA	TGTGCCAGCAGCCCTCTCGTGGCCACGGGCGAGCAGTACTTC	CASSPLVATGEQYF
TRBJ1-2	NA	TRBV18	NA	TGTGCCAGCTCACCACGGCGGGACGGCTATGGCTACACCTTC	CASSPRRDGYGYTF
TRBJ2-2	NA	TRBV10-3	NA	TGTGCCATCAGAACGGACAGATCGGTCCCCGGGGAGCTGTTTTTT	CAIRTDRSVPGELFF
TRBJ1-1	few	TRBV29-1	NA	TGCAGCGTTGGAGCGTTTTACACTGAAGCTTTCTTT	CSVGAFYTEAFF
TRBJ1-6	NA	TRBV5-4	NA	TGTGCCAGCAGCTTGGTTCAGGGGAATTCACCCCTCCACTTT	CASSLVQGNSPLHF
TRBJ1-5	NA	TRBV30	NA	TGTGCCTGGAGTAAGTCGGGACCCGGCGGAAATCAGCCCCAGCATTTT	CAWSKSGPGGNQPQHF
TRBJ1-4	NA	TRBV28	NA	TGTGCCACGTCAAGGGTCGTTTACGAAAAACTGTTTTTT	CATSRVVYEKLFF
TRBJ2-1	few	TRBV28	NA	TGTGCCAGCACGAACAGCGGCCATGAGCAGTTCTTC	CASTNSGHEQFF
TRBJ2-2	few	TRBV7-2	NA	TGTGCCAGCAGCTTAGTAAACGACCGGAGGGGCGGGGAGCTGTTTTTT	CASSLVNDRRGGELFF
TRBJ2-4	NA	TRBV18	NA	TGTGCCAGCTCACCAACTGCAGTAGACAAAAACATTCAGTACTTC	CASSPTAVDKNIQYF
TRBJ1-4	few	TRBV30	NA	TGTGCCTGGAGTGGTCAACGGGGAACAAATGAAAAACTGTTTTTT	CAWSGQRGTNEKLFF
TRBJ1-2	NA	TRBV15	TRBD1	TGTGCCACCGGGACAGGGGAGGGCTATGGCTACACCTTC	CATGTGEGYGYTF
TRBJ1-4	NA	TRBV7-9	NA	TGTGCCAGCAGCCCGGGAGGCTTCGCGACTAATGAAAAACTGTTTTTT	CASSPGGFATNEKLFF
TRBJ1-6	NA	TRBV7-9	NA	TGTGCCAGCAGCTTAGACGGCAGTTCACCCCTCCACTTT	CASSLDGSSPLHF
TRBJ2-1	few	TRBV29-1	NA	TGCAGCGTTGAAAAGCCCTCATCTTGGAATGAGCAGTTCTTC	CSVEKPSSWNEQFF
TRBJ1-1	NA	TRBV2	NA	TGTGCCAGCAGTCCCCAGGGATTGAACACTGAAGCTTTCTTT	CASSPQGLNTEAFF
TRBJ2-5	NA	TRBV7-9	NA	TGTGCCAGCAGCTCATTACCCAGGAAGACCCAGTACTTC	CASSSLPRKTQYF
TRBJ1-1	NA	TRBV5-4	TRBD1	TGTGCCAGCAGTGAGGGACAGTTATTCATGAACACTGAAGCTTTCTTT	CASSEGQLFMNTEAFF
TRBJ2-3	NA	TRBV19	NA	TGTGCCAGTAGCGGGGGTCTCGCAGATACGCAGTATTTT	CASSGGLADTQYF
TRBJ2-2	NA	TRBV19	NA	TGTGCCAGTAGTATTGGGAACACCGGGGAGCTGTTTTTT	CASSIGNTGELFF
TRBJ2-7	few	TRBV30	NA	TGTGCCTGGAGTGTAGGGGCCGTTATGGGCCCGGGCGAGCAGTACTTC	CAWSVGAVMGPGEQYF
TRBJ2-3	once	TRBV6-5	NA	TGTGCCAGCAGTTACGGGGGGGCTGGGAGCACAGATACGCAGTATTTT	CASSYGGAGSTDTQYF
TRBJ2-2	few	TRBV30	TRBD1	TGTGCCTGGAGTTGGGACAGGGCGAACACCGGGGAGCTGTTTTTT	CAWSWDRANTGELFF
TRBJ1-2	few	TRBV30	NA	TGTGCCTGGAGTGCTGCAAGTTATGGCTACACCTTC	CAWSAASYGYTF
TRBJ1-3	few	TRBV9	NA	TGTGCCAGCAGCGTCGGCTCTGGAAACACCATATATTTT	CASSVGSGNTIYF
TRBJ2-1	few	TRBV30	NA	TGTGCCTGGAGCGACAGAACTGAGCAGTTCTTC	CAWSDRTEQFF
TRBJ1-5	few	TRBV2	NA	TGTGCCAGCAGCCCCCAACAGCGGCCCCAGCATTTT	CASSPQQRPQHF
TRBJ2-7	NA	TRBV4-1	TRBD1	TGCGCCAGCAGCCAAGATCAGGGGACAGGGGGCTACGAGCAGTACTTC	CASSQDQGTGGYEQYF
TRBJ1-1	NA	TRBV30	TRBD1	TGTGCCTGGGCTTTAGGGGGCAAGAGCACTGAAGCTTTCTTT	CAWALGGKSTEAFF
TRBJ1-4	NA	TRBV6-5	TRBD1	TGTGCCAGCAGTTCCGACAGGGACGAAAAACTGTTTTTT	CASSSDRDEKLFF
TRBJ2-1	few	TRBV5-1	NA	TGCGCCAGCATCCAAAACAATGAGCAGTTCTTC	CASIQNNEQFF
TRBJ2-1	NA	TRBV11-1	NA	TGTGCCAGCAGCTTCAGGAGCTCCTACAATGAGCAGTTCTTC	CASSFRSSYNEQFF
TRBJ2-1	few	TRBV7-6	TRBD2	TGTGCCAGCAGCTTAGGGGGGAGGGGCAATGAGCAGTTCTTC	CASSLGGRGNEQFF
TRBJ2-5	few	TRBV18	TRBD1	TGTGCCAGCTCTCGGGACAGTGACCAAGAGACCCAGTACTTC	CASSRDSDQETQYF
TRBJ2-5	few	TRBV27	TRBD2	TGTGCCAGCAGTTCTCTGGGGCTAGCGGGGGGCCAAGAGACCCAGTACTTC	CASSSLGLAGGQETQYF